This entry lists 27 T cell receptor beta chains sequenced from one sample in a study (dated by TCRdb to 2015 to 2016). Library method: RT-PCR. The sequencer was an Illumina MiSeq. The public reads were reanalyzed by TCRdb: fastp trimming at Q25, MiXCR alignment, in-frame beta chains only. Each record represents a unique CDR3 protein, reported with the most common genes and DNA among its rows. The sample yields about 680,000 distinct CDR3 sequences; approximately 15% were counted once. The ten largest clones capture 3.6% of the sample. Material: memory CD4+ T cells from blood. The receptors were gathered from a female donor in good health, serving as a healthy control.

This clonotype was seen a handful of times. The rearrangement links TRBV7-2 to TRBJ2-3, with 12 nucleotides matching TRBD2. This CDR3 spans 19 amino acids. Germline assignment: CDR1 SGHTA and CDR2 FQGNSA. Trimming took 5 bases from V and 0 from J; bases not matched to a gene: 12. The CDR3 nucleotides are TGTGCCAGCAGCGATACTAAGACTAGCGGGGGTCCTAGCACAGATACGCAGTATTTT. Its translation is CASSDTKTSGGPSTDTQYF.

This rearrangement joins TRBV20-1 to TRBJ2-6; maybe TRBD1 (5 bases). There are 17 residues in the CDR3. V gave up 0 bases and J gave up 2 bases, with 14 bases separating them. Looked up from germline, CDR1 is DFQATT and CDR2 is SNEGSKA (reference sequence). The CDR3 here is CSARDRARVAGANVLTF. In nucleotides, the CDR3 is TGCAGTGCTAGAGATAGGGCCAGGGTGGCTGGGGCCAACGTCCTGACTTTC.

This chain's CDR3 is CSASLTASTEAFF. For the CDR3, the DNA is TGCAGTGCTAGCTTGACAGCTAGCACTGAAGCTTTCTTT. The chain combines TRBV20-1 with TRBJ1-1, with D perhaps matching TRBD1 (5 bases). V shed 3 bases and J shed 4 bases, with 12 bases lying between them. CDR3 length: 13 residues. Germline loops: CDR1 DFQATT, CDR2 SNEGSKA (reference sequence).

The rearrangement links TRBV12-3 or TRBV12-4 to TRBJ1-4, with TRBD1 matching over 7 bases. CDR3 length equals 15 residues. J lost 7 bases, V lost 3 bases, and 8 bases had no gene match. The CDR3 region is CASSFSRQGGEKLFF. The CDR3 coding sequence is TGTGCCAGCAGTTTTTCCCGACAGGGTGGTGAAAAACTGTTTTTT.

This clonotype has just a few counts. The CDR3 is CSASTGFHTDTQYF. The CDR3 DNA sequence: TGCAGTGCCTCGACAGGGTTTCACACAGATACGCAGTATTTT. V gene TRBV20-1 combines with J gene TRBJ2-3; 7 bases map to TRBD1. Germline loops: CDR1 DFQATT, CDR2 SNEGSKA (reference sequence). This CDR3 spans 14 amino acids. V shed 6 bases, J shed 2 bases, and the junction held 8 bases outside the gene matches.

This clonotype was detected only a few times. The chain links TRBV7-2 to TRBJ2-5; 8 positions match TRBD2. The CDR3 is made up of 16 amino acids. Trimming took 4 bases from V and 7 from J; bases not matched to a gene: 14. The V gene's germline CDR1 is SGHTA and CDR2 FQGNSA. CDR3 coding DNA: TGTGCCAGCAGCTCCCCCGTGCAGCGGGAGAGGGGGACCCAGTACTTC. Amino acid sequence: CASSSPVQRERGTQYF.

This clonotype has only a few counts. The V call is TRBV5-8, the J call TRBJ1-2; weak D call: TRBD1 (6 bases). The germline V and J ends were trimmed by 1 base and 7 bases, with 11 bases remaining between them. Germline values: CDR1 SGHTS, CDR2 YDEGEE. CDR3 length: 13 residues. CDR3 residues: CASSLTGISGYTF. The DNA for the CDR3 is TGTGCCAGCAGCTTGACAGGGATCAGTGGCTACACCTTC.

The sample holds a few counts of this clonotype. DNA of the CDR3: TGTGCCAGCAGCTTAGAAGCAGGGGATACCAAAAACATTCAGTACTTC. It specifies CASSLEAGDTKNIQYF. The rearrangement uses TRBV7-2 and TRBJ2-4; TRBD1 might be the D (6 bases). Germline CDR1 reads SGHTA; CDR2 reads FQGNSA. This CDR3 comprises 16 residues. Trimming took off 1 base at V and 2 bases at J, with 12 bases between the two ends.

This clonotype was seen many times. V is TRBV7-9 and J is TRBJ2-7; TRBD2 aligns across 7 bases. This CDR3 contains 14 residues. Germline V lookup: CDR1 SEHNR, CDR2 FQNEAQ (reference sequence). V lost 6 bases and J lost 3; bases outside the gene matches: 8. The CDR3 coding sequence is TGTGCCAGCAGTTTGGGGGGGAACGGCTACGAGCAGTACTTC. This sequence encodes CASSLGGNGYEQYF.

The V and J genes are TRBV3-1 and TRBJ2-5; D gene uncertain. Per the germline V gene, CDR1 is LGHDT and CDR2 is YNNKEL (reference sequence). Trimming removed 0 bases at V and 5 bases at J, with 7 bases between. The CDR3 is 13 amino acids. The CDR3 reads CASSQDRWETQYF. In DNA form, the CDR3 reads TGTGCCAGCAGCCAAGATCGTTGGGAGACCCAGTACTTC.

A few counts support this clonotype. The chain couples TRBV7-2 to TRBJ2-2, with TRBD2 matching over 11 bases. The V segment lost 2 bases and the J segment 8 bases; nucleotides outside the gene matches: 4. Looked up from germline, CDR1 is SGHTA and CDR2 is FQGNSA. The CDR3 extends over 15 amino acids. CDR3 nucleotides: TGTGCCAGCAGCTTAATGACTAGCGGGGTGGGGGAGCTGTTTTTT. Its protein product is CASSLMTSGVGELFF.

This clonotype was counted ten times or more. The chain couples TRBV20-1 to TRBJ2-1, with 7 bases identical to TRBD2. The V gene's germline CDR1 is DFQATT and CDR2 SNEGSKA (reference sequence). The CDR3 has 14 amino acids. After removal of 4 bases from V and 7 bases from J, the junction contained 10 bases not matched to a gene. CDR3 protein: CSAKLPLGGNEQFF. For the CDR3, the DNA is TGCAGTGCTAAGCTGCCTCTGGGAGGGAATGAGCAGTTCTTC.

This clonotype was seen a handful of times. A much larger clone lies a single base off, so this may be a read error. The V call is TRBV7-3, the J call TRBJ2-2, with D uncertain. Trimming took 1 base from V and 3 from J, leaving 3 bases between them. The CDR3 is 13 residues long. CDR1 SGHTA and CDR2 FQGTGA come from the germline V gene. The CDR3 spells CASSLSDTGELFF. The CDR3 DNA sequence: TGTGCCAGCAGCTTAAGTGACACCGGGGAGCTGTTTTTT.

The V gene is TRBV24-1, the J gene TRBJ1-3; D unclear. In germline, CDR1 is KGHDR, CDR2 SFDVKD. V lost 9 bases and J 0 bases, leaving 11 bases between the germline ends. The CDR3 runs to 14 residues. The CDR3 loop is CATGGGNSGNTIYF. CDR3 in DNA: TGTGCCACCGGAGGTGGGAACTCTGGAAACACCATATATTTT.

The table lists this clonotype with a few counts. This rearrangement joins TRBV7-2 to TRBJ1-4; D call uncertain. Trimming removed 5 bases from V and 7 bases from J, with 17 bases in between. This CDR3 spans 15 amino acids. The germline CDR1 and CDR2 sequences are SGHTA and FQGNSA. CDR3 residues: CASSPEGPGLEKLFF. CDR3 DNA: TGTGCCAGCAGCCCAGAAGGGCCAGGTCTTGAAAAACTGTTTTTT.

This clonotype was counted between two and nine times. CDR3 nucleotide sequence: TGTGCCAGCAGCGCCAGAGGGGGGGCTAACACCGGGGAGCTGTTTTTT. It yields the protein CASSARGGANTGELFF. The chain recombines TRBV7-6 with TRBJ2-2; D may be TRBD2 (7 bases). CDR3 length: 16 amino acids. With 5 bases removed from V and 2 bases from J, the gap between germline ends came to 15 bases. Germline V CDR1 and CDR2: SGHVS, FNYEAQ. Based on the CDR3 plus reference TRBV7-6 and TRBJ2-2, the full variable domain is GAGVSQSPRYKVTKRGQDVALRCDPISGHVSLYWYRQALGQGPEFLTYFNYEAQQDKSGLPNDRFSAERPEGSISTLTIQRTEQRDSAMYRCASSARGGANTGELFFGEGSRLTVL.

This clonotype was seen a single time. This chain connects TRBV7-9 to TRBJ1-2; maybe TRBD1 (5 bases). The ends were cut back, 5 bases at V and 4 bases at J, with 17 bases in the middle. The germline CDR1 and CDR2 sequences are SEHNR and FQNEAQ (reference sequence). The CDR3 extends over 15 amino acids. Here the CDR3 DNA reads TGTGCCAGCAGCCCCCGGGGGGGACGGGGCTATGGCTACACCTTC. Its translation: CASSPRGGRGYGYTF. The whole variable domain, remainder taken from reference TRBV7-9 and TRBJ1-2, is DTGVSQNPRHKITKRGQNVTFRCDPISEHNRLYWYRQTLGQGPEFLTYFQNEAQLEKSRLLSDRFSAERPKGSFSTLEIQRTEQGDSAMYLCASSPRGGRGYGYTFGSGTRLTVV.

This clonotype was observed a few times. DNA of the CDR3: TGCAGTGCTAGAAGGGCCGTCACTGAAGCTTTCTTT. Translating gives CSARRAVTEAFF. The V gene is TRBV20-1, the J gene TRBJ1-1; D unclear. The CDR3 sequence is 12 residues long. Germline V gene lookup returns CDR1 DFQATT and CDR2 SNEGSKA (reference sequence). V lost 2 bases and J lost 4, with 8 bases in between.

The chain employs TRBV3-1 and TRBJ2-2, with TRBD2 matching 14 bases. The CDR3 consists of 18 residues. J gave up 0 bases and V 3 bases, and 3 bases lay outside the gene matches. Germline values: CDR1 LGHDT, CDR2 YNNKEL (reference sequence). For the CDR3, the DNA is TGTGCCAGCAGCCAGCCGGGACTAGCGGGAGCGAACACCGGGGAGCTGTTTTTT. This codes for CASSQPGLAGANTGELFF.

This clonotype was detected only a few times. The chain recombines TRBV5-5 with TRBJ2-2; D remains ambiguous. V dropped 6 bases and J dropped 7 bases, with 16 bases sitting between them. The CDR3 spans 14 residues. Germline assignment: CDR1 SGHKS and CDR2 YYEKEE (reference sequence). The CDR3, as DNA: TGTGCCAGCAACCCCCCTACGTTGAGCGGGGAGCTGTTTTTT. It encodes CASNPPTLSGELFF.

The chain uses TRBV9 and TRBJ2-2; D remains unclear. The germline CDR1 and CDR2 sequences are SGDLS and YYNGEE. V was clipped by 0 bases and J by 4 bases, with 7 bases between them. The length of the CDR3 is 14 residues. The CDR3 sequence is CASSVVSSTGELFF. The CDR3 DNA sequence: TGTGCCAGCAGCGTAGTCTCATCCACCGGGGAGCTGTTTTTT.

This clonotype was seen more than once but under ten times. The V gene is TRBV12-3 or TRBV12-4, the J gene TRBJ2-3; 9 nucleotides match TRBD2. This CDR3 is 15 amino acids long. Trimming removed 5 bases from V and 1 base from J; junction bases left unmatched: 4. CDR3 nucleotide sequence: TGTGCCAGCAGTCCTCTAGCGGGGCGCACAGATACGCAGTATTTT. Translated, it gives CASSPLAGRTDTQYF.

This clonotype was detected many times. This sequence joins TRBV24-1 and TRBJ1-1; D unclear. Germline-derived CDR1 and CDR2 are KGHDR and SFDVKD. This CDR3 comprises 13 residues. Trimming pared 11 bases from V and 0 bases from J, leaving 12 bases between. In nucleotides, the CDR3 is TGTGCCAAGGACGGGGTCATGAACACTGAAGCTTTCTTT. This sequence encodes CAKDGVMNTEAFF.

There are a few counts of this clonotype. This chain connects TRBV11-2 to TRBJ2-2; D is ambiguous. This CDR3 region has 14 residues. Per the germline V gene, CDR1 is SGHAT and CDR2 is FQNNGV. Trimming shortened V by 5 bases and J by 9 bases, and 16 bases separated the two germline ends. Here the CDR3 DNA reads TGTGCCAGCAGCCGTGATGTGACGGGCCGGGAGCTGTTTTTT. Its protein product is CASSRDVTGRELFF.

This clonotype was detected only a few times. This chain links TRBV6-1 with TRBJ1-6, with 8 bases identical to TRBD1. The germline gives CDR1 MNHNS, CDR2 SASEGT. V trimming: 0 bases; J trimming: 8 bases; junction bases outside the gene matches: 6. This CDR3 is 16 amino acids long. For the CDR3, the DNA is TGTGCCAGCAGTGAAGCCGGACAGGGCCGATATTCACCCCTCCACTTT. It is translated as CASSEAGQGRYSPLHF.

This clonotype has ten or more counts. V is TRBV20-1 and J is TRBJ2-6; D unresolved. The V gene lost 5 bases and the J gene lost 3 bases, with 5 bases spanning the gap. From germline, CDR1 is DFQATT and CDR2 SNEGSKA (reference sequence). The length of the CDR3 is 12 residues. The DNA for the CDR3 is TGCAGTGCTGAATATGGGGCCAACGTCCTGACTTTC. It codes for CSAEYGANVLTF.

V gene TRBV12-3 or TRBV12-4 combines with J gene TRBJ2-7; D might be TRBD1 (8 bases). The V and J ends lost 8 bases and 5 bases respectively, with 13 bases between them. This CDR3 has 12 amino acids. CDR3 protein: CASGQGGDEQYF. CDR3 coding DNA: TGTGCCAGCGGACAGGGAGGGGACGAGCAGTACTTC.